The 5 T cell receptor beta chains listed next were all sequenced from one sample in a study of OX40 agonist ivuxolimab in advanced cancers. Libraries were prepared by immunoSEQ multiplex PCR; TCRdb keeps only in-frame clonotypes and omits some of them. This sample has around 66,000 clones, with around 89% found just once. The material was CD4+ or CD8+ T cells sorted from blood, obtained in a trial of the OX40 agonist ivuxolimab. These receptors originate from an adult with an advanced solid tumor such as melanoma, head and neck, liver or kidney cancer.

This clone was detected only once. The gene calls are TRBV5-4 and TRBJ2-5; 10 bases match TRBD2. CDR3 length equals 15 residues. V dropped 3 bases and J dropped 7; count of bases not matched to a gene: 9. Germline V gene lookup returns CDR1 SGHNT and CDR2 YYREEE (reference sequence). CDR3 in amino acids: CASSSPSGGGATQYF. The CDR3 coding sequence is TGTGCCAGCAGCTCCCCTAGCGGGGGTGGCGCGACCCAGTACTTC.

The rearrangement uses TRBV5-1 and TRBJ2-1; no clear D. The V gene lost 7 bases and the J gene lost 0 bases, with 20 bases spanning the gap. The CDR3 is made up of 17 amino acids. The germline V gene has CDR1 SGHRS and CDR2 YFSETQ. CDR3 sequence: CASAPGGRGSSYNEQFF. The DNA for the CDR3 is TGCGCCAGCGCCCCAGGCGGACGCGGTAGCTCCTACAATGAGCAGTTCTTC.

The chain has TRBV28 and TRBJ1-1; no clear D. Trimming cost V 4 bases and J 8 bases, with 11 bases left between them. The CDR3 length is 12 residues. Germline CDR1 and CDR2: MDHEN and SYDVKM. The DNA for the CDR3 is TGTGCCAGCAGTTCTGGACCGGGGGAAGCTTTCTTT. Its protein is CASSSGPGEAFF.

CDR3 DNA sequence: TGTGCCAGCTCACGACGACAGGCGCACACCGGGGAGCTGTTTTTT. It translates to CASSRRQAHTGELFF. This chain connects TRBV18 to TRBJ2-2, with a tentative D call TRBD1 (6 bases). Looked up from germline, CDR1 is KGHSH and CDR2 is LQKENI. The CDR3 has 15 amino acids. Trimming removed 4 bases from V and 3 bases from J, with 12 bases in between.

J is TRBJ2-1 and V is TRBV9; D may be TRBD1 (5 bases). CDR1 is SGDLS, CDR2 YYNGEE, per germline. The CDR3 is made up of 16 amino acids. Trimming took 4 bases from V and 0 from J, leaving 14 bases between them. The CDR3 spells CASSPPRQPSYNEQFF. The DNA of the CDR3 is TGTGCCAGCAGCCCCCCTCGACAGCCCTCCTACAATGAGCAGTTCTTC.